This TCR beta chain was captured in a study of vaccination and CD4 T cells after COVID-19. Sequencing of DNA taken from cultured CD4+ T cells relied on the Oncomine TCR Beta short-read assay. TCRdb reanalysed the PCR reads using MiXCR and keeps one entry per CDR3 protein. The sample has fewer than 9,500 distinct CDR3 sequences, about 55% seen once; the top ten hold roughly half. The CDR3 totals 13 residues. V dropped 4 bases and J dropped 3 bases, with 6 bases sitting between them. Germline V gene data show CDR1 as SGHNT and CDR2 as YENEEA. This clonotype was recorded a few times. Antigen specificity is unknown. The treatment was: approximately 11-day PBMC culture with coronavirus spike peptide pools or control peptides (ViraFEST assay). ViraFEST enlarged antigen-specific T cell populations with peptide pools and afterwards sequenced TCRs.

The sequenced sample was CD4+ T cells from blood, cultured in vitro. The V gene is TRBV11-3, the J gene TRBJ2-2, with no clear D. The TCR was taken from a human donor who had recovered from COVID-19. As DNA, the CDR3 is TGTGCCAGCAGCTCCAGCTACACCGGGGAGCTGTTTTTT. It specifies CASSSSYTGELFF.